The subject of this entry is one TCR beta chain. This record belongs to a study of blood T cell repertoires in COVID-19. Across the whole study: The study drew acute and convalescent COVID-19 samples from the United States, Italy and Spain.

CDR1 is SGHTA, CDR2 FQGTGA, per germline. V dropped 4 bases and J dropped 2 bases, with 6 bases sitting between them. This CDR3 is 13 amino acids long. In the original workflow: How many nucleated cells were present was estimated from reference gene primer amplification. Method: immunoSEQ multiplex PCR; TCRdb's copy keeps in-frame clones and lacks some. For V, J and clone size, that table is used; D and trimming come from the DNA. The sample lists approximately 140,000 clones; 65% to 85% were seen once. Participant reports of clinical history set cohort assignment. Source material: PBMCs or T cells enriched from blood (not recorded which). The chain recombines TRBV7-3 with TRBJ1-3; D not certain. The source is a woman in her fifties or sixties who had been exposed to COVID-19. Here the CDR3 reads CASSSTPGNTIYF. The CDR3 DNA follows: TGTGCCAGCAGCTCGACTCCTGGAAACACCATATATTTT.